The clone carrying this TCR beta chain was seen a few times. Its target is unknown. The sample is drawn from a study of T-cell memory formation after mild COVID-19. Study conclusions and caveats: CD4+ contracting clones were mainly CM and EM; CD8+ ones, EMRA.

TCRdb recomputed calls from the 5' RACE reads with MiXCR, one row per CDR3 protein. The sample records under 110,000 distinct CDR3 sequences, about an eighth being singletons. The CDR3 has 15 residues. V was pared by 2 bases and J by 6 bases, with 7 bases of the junction left unmatched. Germline V gene sequence: CDR1 LNHNV, CDR2 YYDKDF (reference sequence). Sequencing used PBMCs or a T cell subset sorted from them (not recorded which). This chain joins TRBV15 and TRBJ1-1, with TRBD1 matching 9 bases. This receptor was taken from an adult woman who had mild COVID-19 (a few samples of this study predate the infection). Cell type and time point are not known. In nucleotides, the CDR3 is TGTGCCACCAGCAGATGGGGACAGGGTTCGTCTGAAGCTTTCTTT. It is translated as CATSRWGQGSSEAFF.